Below, 10 T cell receptor beta chains from the same sample are listed, as sequenced in a study of shared clonotypes between healthy human individuals. Measured with immunoSEQ multiplex PCR; TCRdb has only the in-frame clones, and not every one. The profile shows 550,000 to 600,000 clones, about 80% of them singletons. Specimen: PBMCs. All receptors come from a woman between 40 and 55 years old in good health. Some clones in this sample may be carry-over from other donors' samples.

Of note for this clone: One end of the junction does not line up with germline, which may come from a read error. The V call is TRBV10-3, the J call TRBJ2-3; D is possibly TRBD2 (6 bases). Germline V gives CDR1 ENHRY, CDR2 SYGVKD. The CDR3 loop spans 12 amino acids. CDR3 sequence: CAISVAGRTRAF. The CDR3 nucleotides are TGTGCCATCAGTGTGGCGGGAAGAACTAGGGCTTTT.

The chain employs TRBV15 and TRBJ1-2; TRBD1 matches 9 bases. This CDR3 is 16 amino acids long. The V gene's germline CDR1 is LNHNV and CDR2 YYDKDF (reference sequence). Trimming removed 0 bases from V and 4 bases from J; junction bases left unmatched: 6. CDR3 nucleotide sequence: TGTGCCACCAGCAGAGATGGGGACAGGGATTCCTATGGCTACACCTTC. Its protein product is CATSRDGDRDSYGYTF.

The chain couples TRBV9 to TRBJ1-2, with a possible D match to TRBD1 (5 bases). Trimming left V 4 bases short and J 6 bases short, with 10 bases between. CDR1 and CDR2 (germline): SGDLS, YYNGEE. The CDR3 runs 12 residues. CDR3 in amino acids: CASSSQGDGYTF. Here the CDR3 DNA reads TGTGCCAGCAGCTCCCAGGGCGATGGCTACACCTTC.

The gene calls are TRBV29-1 and TRBJ1-4; the D gene is possibly TRBD1 (6 bases). The CDR3 extends over 14 amino acids. Trimming removed 8 bases at V and 7 bases at J, with 20 bases between. Germline CDR1 and CDR2: SQVTM and ANQGSEA. The CDR3 reads CSFSSGGAGEKLFF. In DNA form, the CDR3 reads TGCAGCTTCTCTTCTGGGGGGGCAGGTGAAAAACTGTTTTTT.

In nucleotides, the CDR3 is TGTGCCAGCAGCTCTTTAATCTCTTCTAACTATGGCTACACCTTC. It encodes CASSSLISSNYGYTF. J is TRBJ1-2 and V is TRBV7-9, with D unclear. This CDR3 contains 15 residues. The V gene lost 4 bases and the J gene lost 0 bases, with 12 bases spanning the gap. The germline gives CDR1 SEHNR, CDR2 FQNEAQ (reference sequence).

In regard to this clone: The junction and the germline gene differ at one end; a read error may be behind it. This same CDR3 is encoded by further DNA sequences in the sample. This chain uses TRBV30 with TRBJ1-2; 8 bases are shared with TRBD1. This CDR3 has 15 amino acids. Germline V gives CDR1 GTSNPN, CDR2 SVGIG (reference sequence). The DNA of the CDR3 is TGCGCCTGGAGTGCCCTAGGACAGGGAGGGTATGGCTACACCTTC. As protein: CAWSALGQGGYGYTF.

The chain recombines TRBV18 with TRBJ2-7; D gene ambiguous. The CDR3 spans 13 residues. The V gene lost 3 bases and the J gene lost 0 bases, with 6 bases spanning the gap. CDR1 is KGHSH, CDR2 LQKENI, per germline. CDR3 bases: TGTGCCAGCTCACCCGCGGCCTCCTACGAGCAGTACTTC. It yields the protein CASSPAASYEQYF.

CDR3 region: CASSVTGSNEQFF. CDR3 DNA: TGCGCCAGCAGCGTAACAGGGTCGAATGAGCAGTTCTTC. The chain has TRBV5-1 and TRBJ2-1; TRBD1 is a possible D gene (6 bases). Germline loops: CDR1 SGHRS, CDR2 YFSETQ. Deletions cut 4 bases from V and 7 bases from J, with 12 bases between. The CDR3 consists of 13 residues.

The V and J genes are TRBV7-9 and TRBJ1-1; D is undetermined. This CDR3 is built from 14 residues. Germline values: CDR1 SEHNR, CDR2 FQNEAQ (reference sequence). The V gene lost 3 bases and the J gene lost 4 bases, with 12 bases spanning the gap. The CDR3, as DNA: TGTGCCAGCAGCTTGTCCCCCCTGGGCACTGAAGCTTTCTTT. Protein: CASSLSPLGTEAFF.

This clone was detected only once. CDR3 coding DNA: TGTGCCAGTACCTTGGACACCAATAGCAATCAGCCCCAGCATTTT. Residues: CASTLDTNSNQPQHF. This sequence joins TRBV19 and TRBJ1-5, with a possible D match to TRBD1 (5 bases). The CDR3 spans 15 residues. V lost 7 bases and J 0 bases, leaving 13 bases between the germline ends. Germline CDR1 and CDR2: LNHDA and SQIVND (reference sequence).